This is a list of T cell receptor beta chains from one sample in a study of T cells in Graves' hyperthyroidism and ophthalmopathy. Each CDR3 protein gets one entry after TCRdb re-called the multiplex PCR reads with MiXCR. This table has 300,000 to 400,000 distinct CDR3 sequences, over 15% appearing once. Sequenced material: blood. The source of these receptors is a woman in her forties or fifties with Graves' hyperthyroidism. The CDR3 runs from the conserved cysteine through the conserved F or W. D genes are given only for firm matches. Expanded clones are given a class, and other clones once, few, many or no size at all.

DNA: TGTGCCAGCAGCGCAAACACAGATACGCAGTATTTT
CDR3: CASSANTDTQYF
D: NA
size: many
J: TRBJ2-3
V: TRBV11-2

DNA: TGTGCCAGCAGCGCCCCGCGGGGAGGGCGGGAGACCCAGTACTTC
CDR3: CASSAPRGGRETQYF
D: TRBD2
size: NA
J: TRBJ2-5
V: TRBV9

DNA: TGCAGTGCTAGAGATCTAGGGGCCCTAGCGGGAGGTCGCTACGAGCAGTACTTC
CDR3: CSARDLGALAGGRYEQYF
D: TRBD2
size: many
J: TRBJ2-7
V: TRBV20-1

DNA: TGTGCCAACAGTGCAGGGAATAATGAAAAACTGTTTTTT
CDR3: CANSAGNNEKLFF
D: NA
size: NA
J: TRBJ1-4
V: TRBV2

DNA: TGTGCCAGCAGCTTAAGGGATGGGCCCCTCCACTTT
CDR3: CASSLRDGPLHF
D: NA
size: many
J: TRBJ1-6
V: TRBV11-2

DNA: TGCAGTGCTAGACCGAGGACTAGCCACGAGCAGTACTTC
CDR3: CSARPRTSHEQYF
D: TRBD2
size: few
J: TRBJ2-7
V: TRBV20-1

DNA: TGCGCCAGCAGCGACAGCCTAGCGGGAGCCCTCAATGAGCAGTTCTTC
CDR3: CASSDSLAGALNEQFF
D: TRBD2
size: NA
J: TRBJ2-1
V: TRBV4-1

DNA: TGTGCCAGCAGTCGGGGGTCCGAAGGGGTAAAGACCCAGTACTTC
CDR3: CASSRGSEGVKTQYF
D: NA
size: many
J: TRBJ2-5
V: TRBV6-1

DNA: TGCAGTGCTAGAGCCAGCTTTAACTATGGCTACACCTTC
CDR3: CSARASFNYGYTF
D: NA
size: NA
J: TRBJ1-2
V: TRBV20-1

DNA: TGTGCCACCAGTGATCTAGCACCAAGCTCCTACAATGAGCAGTTCTTC
CDR3: CATSDLAPSSYNEQFF
D: NA
size: NA
J: TRBJ2-1
V: TRBV24-1

DNA: TGTGCCAGCAGCCCCGAGAGCAGGGGTAGGGAGACCCAGTACTTC
CDR3: CASSPESRGRETQYF
D: NA
size: few
J: TRBJ2-5
V: TRBV12-3/TRBV12-4

DNA: TGTGCCAGCAGTGAAGCGGAGGAATATGGCTACACCTTC
CDR3: CASSEAEEYGYTF
D: NA
size: few
J: TRBJ1-2
V: TRBV6-1

DNA: TGTGCCAGCAGTTACTCGGGGGCCCAAGAGACCCAGTACTTC
CDR3: CASSYSGAQETQYF
D: NA
size: NA
J: TRBJ2-5
V: TRBV12-3/TRBV12-4

DNA: TGCAGTGCTAGAGATTCTAGCGGGAGTGGAAATGAGCAGTTCTTC
CDR3: CSARDSSGSGNEQFF
D: TRBD2
size: NA
J: TRBJ2-1
V: TRBV20-1

DNA: TGCGCCAGCACTTTGGGACTAGCGGGAGCCTTAATGACAGATACGCAGTATTTT
CDR3: CASTLGLAGALMTDTQYF
D: TRBD2
size: many
J: TRBJ2-3
V: TRBV5-1

DNA: TGTGCCAGCAGTCTAAACCCGGAGGGCACCGGGGAGCTGTTTTTT
CDR3: CASSLNPEGTGELFF
D: NA
size: NA
J: TRBJ2-2
V: TRBV6-1

DNA: TGTGCCAGCCAAAAACTAGCGGTGATCACCGGGGAGCTGCTTTTT
CDR3: CASQKLAVITGELLF
D: TRBD2
size: NA
J: TRBJ2-2
V: TRBV2

DNA: TGTGCCACCAGCAGAGATCATAAGGAGACCCAGTACTTC
CDR3: CATSRDHKETQYF
D: NA
size: NA
J: TRBJ2-5
V: TRBV15

DNA: TGTGCCAGCAGTTATTCTACCCGGGTCCATAATTCACCCCTCCACTTT
CDR3: CASSYSTRVHNSPLHF
D: NA
size: NA
J: TRBJ1-6
V: TRBV6-9

DNA: TGTGCCAGCAGTTTATCCCCCGGGACCTACGAGCAGTACTTC
CDR3: CASSLSPGTYEQYF
D: NA
size: few
J: TRBJ2-7
V: TRBV28

DNA: TGTGCCAGCAGTTTACGGGGGGCGGTTTATGGCTACACCTTC
CDR3: CASSLRGAVYGYTF
D: NA
size: few
J: TRBJ1-2
V: TRBV12-3/TRBV12-4

DNA: TGTGCCAGCAGGGTGTCGGGGGTTGTAAATTCACCCCTCCACTTT
CDR3: CASRVSGVVNSPLHF
D: NA
size: NA
J: TRBJ1-6
V: TRBV7-8

DNA: TGTGCCAGCAGTGGATACAGGGAGACTGAAGCTTTCTTT
CDR3: CASSGYRETEAFF
D: NA
size: many
J: TRBJ1-1
V: TRBV6-1

DNA: TGTGCCAGCAGTCCTGCGAGGGCAGCGATCGACTATGGCTACACCTTC
CDR3: CASSPARAAIDYGYTF
D: NA
size: many
J: TRBJ1-2
V: TRBV28

DNA: TGTGCCAGCAGTTACGAAGAACTAGCAGGAGATACGCAGTATTTT
CDR3: CASSYEELAGDTQYF
D: NA
size: many
J: TRBJ2-3
V: TRBV6-2/TRBV6-3

DNA: TGTGCCAGCAGTGAAGGCGACACCTTC
CDR3: CASSEGDTF
D: NA
size: NA
J: TRBJ1-2
V: TRBV6-1

DNA: TGCGCCAGCAGCCAACCGACAGGGCGGAACACCGGGGAGCTGTTTTTT
CDR3: CASSQPTGRNTGELFF
D: TRBD1
size: NA
J: TRBJ2-2
V: TRBV4-1

DNA: TGTGCCAGCAGCAAAATGGGACTAGCGGGACGGGATGAGCAGTTCTTC
CDR3: CASSKMGLAGRDEQFF
D: TRBD2
size: NA
J: TRBJ2-1
V: TRBV7-3

DNA: TGTGCCACGGGGGGGAACAGGGGATTCAATGAGCAGTTCTTC
CDR3: CATGGNRGFNEQFF
D: NA
size: few
J: TRBJ2-1
V: TRBV5-8

DNA: TGTGCCAGCAGCTTGGGTAGCGGGTCGGAGACCCAGTACTTC
CDR3: CASSLGSGSETQYF
D: TRBD2
size: NA
J: TRBJ2-5
V: TRBV11-2

DNA: TGTGCCAGCAGCTTAGTCCCTAGCGGACAGGGCGGAGAGACCCAGTACTTC
CDR3: CASSLVPSGQGGETQYF
D: NA
size: many
J: TRBJ2-5
V: TRBV11-2

DNA: TGTGCCAGCAGTTACTCAGGGGGCGGGGAGAGGGAGCAGTTCTTC
CDR3: CASSYSGGGEREQFF
D: TRBD1
size: many
J: TRBJ2-1
V: TRBV28